This is a list of T cell receptor beta chains from one sample in a study of cytomegalovirus exposure and HLA in healthy donors. Using immunoSEQ multiplex PCR, the repertoire was profiled, and TCRdb retains in-frame clones only, with some absent. The table lists roughly 95,000 clones, 80% to 90% of them singletons. Sequences were obtained from PBMCs. All receptors derive from a young man in good health and CMV-seropositive. The CDR3 runs from the conserved cysteine through the conserved F or W. The D gene is left open where the match is weak. A clone size is listed for some rows: how often the clone was seen (once, few, many), or a class if it is expanded.

clone_size: NA; j_call: TRBJ2-1; d_call: TRBD2; v_call: TRBV5-4; cdr3_nt: TGTGCCAGCAGCAGGACTAGCGGGGGGTACAATGAGCAGTTCTTC; cdr3_aa: CASSRTSGGYNEQFF
clone_size: NA; j_call: TRBJ2-7; d_call: NA; v_call: TRBV6-1; cdr3_nt: TGTGCCAGCAGTGAAGCCCCGGCGGCAGGGTGGGAGCAGTACTTC; cdr3_aa: CASSEAPAAGWEQYF
clone_size: NA; j_call: TRBJ1-2; d_call: TRBD1; v_call: TRBV9; cdr3_nt: TGTGCCAGCAGCGGAGGACAGGGGGCGCTTGGTAAATATGGCTACACCTTC; cdr3_aa: CASSGGQGALGKYGYTF
clone_size: once; j_call: TRBJ2-1; d_call: NA; v_call: TRBV12-5; cdr3_nt: TGTGCTAGTGGTTTGGATTCGGGGGTTTTATTCTTC; cdr3_aa: CASGLDSGVLFF
clone_size: NA; j_call: TRBJ1-5; d_call: TRBD1; v_call: TRBV28; cdr3_nt: TGTGCCAGCAGAGCCGGACAGGCTAATCAGCCCCAGCATTTT; cdr3_aa: CASRAGQANQPQHF
clone_size: few; j_call: TRBJ2-7; d_call: NA; v_call: TRBV4-1; cdr3_nt: TGCGCCAGCAGCCAAGGGGGCAGCTCCTACGAGCAGTACTTC; cdr3_aa: CASSQGGSSYEQYF
clone_size: NA; j_call: TRBJ1-1; d_call: NA; v_call: TRBV4-2; cdr3_nt: TGTGCCAGCAGCTCACAGAGAAACACTGAAGCTTTCTTT; cdr3_aa: CASSSQRNTEAFF
clone_size: NA; j_call: TRBJ2-1; d_call: NA; v_call: TRBV7-8; cdr3_nt: TGTGCCAGCAGCTTACGGTCAAGCGGGTCATACAATGAGCAGTTCTTC; cdr3_aa: CASSLRSSGSYNEQFF
clone_size: NA; j_call: TRBJ2-5; d_call: NA; v_call: TRBV5-5; cdr3_nt: TGTGCCAGCAGCCGGACAGTTGAGGAGACCCAGTACTTC; cdr3_aa: CASSRTVEETQYF
clone_size: few; j_call: TRBJ2-2; d_call: TRBD2; v_call: TRBV7-9; cdr3_nt: TGTGCCAGCAGCCCTAGCGGGGGCAACACCGGGGAGCTGTTTTTT; cdr3_aa: CASSPSGGNTGELFF
clone_size: NA; j_call: TRBJ1-5; d_call: NA; v_call: TRBV28; cdr3_nt: TGTGCCAGCAGTTTATTGAGAGGTGGTGGTCAGCCCCAGCATTTT; cdr3_aa: CASSLLRGGGQPQHF
clone_size: NA; j_call: TRBJ2-3; d_call: NA; v_call: TRBV29-1; cdr3_nt: TGCAGCTTTAACCTAGTTAGGGGAGATACGCAGTATTTT; cdr3_aa: CSFNLVRGDTQYF